The 31 T cell receptor beta chains in this list originate from one sample, sequenced in a study of T cell clones after liver transplantation. Only in-frame clones appear in the TCRdb table, and some are missing; sequencing was by immunoSEQ multiplex PCR. The table records 25,000 to 35,000 clones, approximately 96% of them present only once. Sequenced here: CD8+ T cells from blood, sampled 12 months after liver transplant. The receptors were gathered from a human patient who received a liver transplant. Some T cells may arise from the graft donor.

The CDR3 coding sequence is TGTGCCAGCAGCAGAGGGGTATCTGGGGCCAACGTCCTGACTTTC. Residues: CASSRGVSGANVLTF. The chain uses TRBV7-6 and TRBJ2-6; the D gene could be TRBD1 or TRBD2 (5 bases each). The germline gives CDR1 SGHVS, CDR2 FNYEAQ. The V gene lost 5 bases and the J gene lost 1 base, with 9 bases spanning the gap. CDR3 size: 15 residues. The full variable domain, in which reference TRBV7-6 and TRBJ2-6 provide the parts outside the CDR3, is GAGVSQSPRYKVTKRGQDVALRCDPISGHVSLYWYRQALGQGPEFLTYFNYEAQQDKSGLPNDRFSAERPEGSISTLTIQRTEQRDSAMYRCASSRGVSGANVLTFGAGSRLTVL.

The chain combines TRBV9 with TRBJ2-3; TRBD2 matches 16 bases. This CDR3 is 16 amino acids long. J gave up 4 bases and V 5 bases, and 4 bases lay outside the gene matches. Germline CDR1 SGDLS, CDR2 YYNGEE. The CDR3 reads CASRGLAGGPSDTQYF. The CDR3 DNA reads as TGTGCCAGCAGGGGACTAGCGGGAGGGCCATCAGATACGCAGTATTTT.

This chain uses TRBV7-9 with TRBJ1-4; a weak D match, TRBD1 (6 bases). Germline assignment: CDR1 SEHNR and CDR2 FQNEAQ (reference sequence). This CDR3 contains 14 residues. V was pared by 6 bases and J by 7 bases, with 15 bases between. CDR3: CASRVDGGREKLFF. CDR3 sequence (DNA): TGTGCCAGCAGAGTCGACGGGGGGCGTGAAAAACTGTTTTTT.

The V call is TRBV19, the J call TRBJ2-1; 7 bases align to TRBD2. The CDR3 extends over 16 amino acids. From germline, CDR1 is LNHDA and CDR2 SQIVND (reference sequence). The V and J ends lost 5 bases and 6 bases, in that order; junction bases with no gene match: 13. CDR3 loop: CASSAPGTILGNEQFF. Here the CDR3 DNA reads TGTGCCAGTAGTGCGCCCGGGACTATTCTCGGCAATGAGCAGTTCTTC.

V usage is TRBV10-2 and J usage is TRBJ1-2, with a weak D call TRBD1 (5 bases). Germline lookup yields CDR1 WSHSY and CDR2 SAAADI. The CDR3 has 11 amino acids. The V gene lost 8 bases and the J gene lost 8 bases, with 12 bases spanning the gap. The CDR3 DNA follows: TGCGCCAGCCTCGGGGCGCTCGGCTACACCTTC. Protein sequence: CASLGALGYTF.

This clone was observed once. The chain carries TRBV7-9 and TRBJ2-5, with D perhaps TRBD1 or TRBD2 (5 bases each). The CDR3 is 17 residues long. CDR1 and CDR2 from the germline V gene are SEHNR and FQNEAQ (reference sequence). Trimming removed 4 bases at V and 2 bases at J, with 20 bases between. The CDR3 bases are TGTGCCAGCAGCTACCCCGGGACCGCCGCGATACAAGAGACCCAGTACTTC. This codes for CASSYPGTAAIQETQYF.

This clone was recorded only once. The genes are TRBV11-3 and TRBJ2-7; D unclear. Between the trimmed V and J ends, which lost 0 bases and 5 bases, there was a span of 2 bases. Germline values: CDR1 SGHNT, CDR2 YENEEA. The CDR3 is 11 residues long. CDR3 DNA: TGTGCCAGCAGCTTAGAAGACGAGCAGTACTTC. This gives the protein CASSLEDEQYF.

CDR3 residues: CASSGSPASGQETQYF. The DNA of the CDR3 is TGTGCCAGCAGCGGGAGTCCGGCTAGCGGTCAAGAGACCCAGTACTTC. The chain carries TRBV27 and TRBJ2-5, with 7 bases matching TRBD2. Germline V gene lookup returns CDR1 MNHEY and CDR2 SMNVEV (reference sequence). CDR3 length: 16 residues. The V gene end was trimmed by 6 bases and the J gene end by 2 bases; junction bases not matched to a gene: 12.

The V and J genes are TRBV7-9 and TRBJ2-7; tentative D call: TRBD2 (6 bases). The CDR3 is made up of 13 amino acids. Trimming took 8 bases from V and 4 from J, leaving 15 bases between them. The V gene's germline CDR1 is SEHNR and CDR2 FQNEAQ (reference sequence). CDR3 bases: TGTGCCAGCCTTTCGGGAGCGGGTTACGAGCAGTACTTC. Protein product: CASLSGAGYEQYF.

The V and J genes are TRBV11-2 and TRBJ2-2, with a tentative D call TRBD1 (6 bases). The V gene's germline CDR1 is SGHAT and CDR2 FQNNGV. The CDR3 extends over 15 amino acids. V was cut by 2 bases and J by 6 bases, with 13 bases left in between. CDR3 coding DNA: TGTGCCAGCAGCTTATTACAGGGTTTGGCCGGGGAGCTGTTTTTT. Translation gives CASSLLQGLAGELFF.

Only one count was recorded for this clone. The chain is built from TRBV27 and TRBJ2-3; D may be TRBD2 (5 bases). The germline gives CDR1 MNHEY, CDR2 SMNVEV (reference sequence). V was pared by 10 bases and J by 11 bases, with 19 bases between. The CDR3 consists of 12 residues. The CDR3 DNA reads TGTGCCACCGGGCCGGGATCGATGATGCAGTATTTT. This sequence encodes CATGPGSMMQYF.

This chain connects TRBV30 to TRBJ1-2; D call uncertain. V was shortened by 2 bases and J by 4 bases, with 14 bases between the two germline ends. Germline V gives CDR1 GTSNPN, CDR2 SVGIG (reference sequence). There are 14 residues in the CDR3. The CDR3 loop reads CAWSTDGGRYGYTF. For the CDR3, the DNA is TGTGCCTGGAGTACTGACGGTGGGCGCTATGGCTACACCTTC.

The V gene is TRBV9, the J gene TRBJ2-1; 8 bases map to TRBD2. The CDR3 length is 17 residues. Germline lookup yields CDR1 SGDLS and CDR2 YYNGEE. Trimming took 0 bases from V and 5 from J; bases not matched to a gene: 10. Written as DNA, the CDR3 is TGTGCCAGCAGCGTAGAAGGTAGCGGGAAAGATGACAATGAGCAGTTCTTC. Translating it yields CASSVEGSGKDDNEQFF.

The chain recombines TRBV7-9 with TRBJ2-1; no clear D gene. CDR3 size: 14 residues. V was pared by 5 bases and J by 8 bases, with 16 bases between. Germline CDR1 reads SEHNR; CDR2 reads FQNEAQ (reference sequence). The CDR3: CASSLRLGRDEQFF. The CDR3 DNA sequence: TGTGCCAGCAGCCTACGCCTCGGCCGGGATGAGCAGTTCTTC.

The chain links TRBV9 to TRBJ2-7; D tentatively reads TRBD1 or TRBD2 (5 bases each). V lost 5 bases to trimming and J lost 0 bases, with 9 bases between them. The CDR3 covers 13 residues. Germline values: CDR1 SGDLS, CDR2 YYNGEE. The DNA of the CDR3 is TGTGCCAGCAGTGGGGGTCGCTCCTACGAGCAGTACTTC. It encodes CASSGGRSYEQYF.

This rearrangement joins TRBV5-4 to TRBJ2-2, with D perhaps TRBD1 (6 bases). The CDR3 spans 15 residues. V lost 4 bases, J lost 7 bases, and 17 bases lay in between. Germline V gives CDR1 SGHNT, CDR2 YYREEE (reference sequence). This CDR3 reads CASSQPTTGDGELFF. Written as DNA, the CDR3 is TGTGCCAGCAGCCAACCAACGACAGGAGACGGGGAGCTGTTTTTT.

The chain links TRBV11-3 to TRBJ2-1, with no clear D. This CDR3 contains 15 residues. CDR1 and CDR2 (germline): SGHNT, YENEEA. The germline V and J ends were trimmed by 0 bases and 4 bases, with 10 bases remaining between them. CDR3 sequence: CASSLDSTEYNEQFF. The CDR3 bases are TGTGCCAGCAGCTTAGATAGCACAGAATACAATGAGCAGTTCTTC. The full variable domain, completed using reference TRBV11-3 and TRBJ2-1, is EAGVVQSPRYKIIEKKQPVAFWCNPISGHNTLYWYLQNLGQGPELLIRYENEEAVDDSQLPKDRFSAERLKGVDSTLKIQPAELGDSAVYLCASSLDSTEYNEQFFGPGTRLTVL.

The V and J genes are TRBV19 and TRBJ2-7; tentatively, D is TRBD1 (6 bases). The V and J ends lost 4 bases and 4 bases respectively, with 11 bases between them. The CDR3 length is 13 residues. Germline V gene sequence: CDR1 LNHDA, CDR2 SQIVND (reference sequence). In DNA form, the CDR3 reads TGTGCCAGTAGTAACAGGGTAGGGTACGAGCAGTACTTC. This encodes CASSNRVGYEQYF.

This chain links TRBV4-1 with TRBJ1-3; 10 nucleotides match TRBD1. Germline V lookup: CDR1 MGHRA, CDR2 YSYEKL. This CDR3 spans 15 amino acids. With 2 bases clipped from V and 7 bases from J, the junction kept 5 bases outside the gene matches. CDR3 amino acids: CASSQRQGAGNTIYF. CDR3 nucleotides: TGCGCCAGCAGCCAACGACAGGGGGCAGGGAACACCATATATTTT.

The chain carries TRBV5-4 and TRBJ2-7; TRBD2 agrees at 8 bases. The CDR3 is 16 residues long. The ends lost 5 bases at V and 4 bases at J; junction bases unmatched: 14. Germline lookup yields CDR1 SGHNT and CDR2 YYREEE (reference sequence). The CDR3 sequence is CASRAEGSGSLYEQYF. CDR3 DNA: TGTGCCAGCAGGGCCGAGGGGAGCGGGAGTCTATACGAGCAGTACTTC.

The V gene is TRBV11-2, the J gene TRBJ2-7; 8 nucleotides match TRBD2. J gave up 0 bases and V 1 base, and 2 bases lay outside the gene matches. There are 15 residues in the CDR3. The germline gives CDR1 SGHAT, CDR2 FQNNGV. CDR3 coding DNA: TGTGCCAGCAGCTTAGGGACTAGCTCCTCCTACGAGCAGTACTTC. Residues: CASSLGTSSSYEQYF. Full variable domain (remainder filled in from reference TRBV11-2 and TRBJ2-7): EAGVAQSPRYKIIEKRQSVAFWCNPISGHATLYWYQQILGQGPKLLIQFQNNGVVDDSQLPKDRFSAERLKGVDSTLKIQPAKLEDSAVYLCASSLGTSSSYEQYFGPGTRLTVT.

The gene calls are TRBV9 and TRBJ1-2, with D uncertain. V lost 1 base, J lost 6 bases, and 16 bases lay in between. In germline, CDR1 is SGDLS, CDR2 YYNGEE. The CDR3 spans 15 residues. DNA of the CDR3: TGTGCCAGCAGCGTATTCGCTTCAGGAGGAAATGGCTACACCTTC. This translates into CASSVFASGGNGYTF.

The chain couples TRBV7-8 to TRBJ1-5; D is perhaps TRBD1 (6 bases). Germline CDR1 is SGHVS and CDR2 is FQNEAQ. The CDR3 sequence is 15 residues long. V lost 1 base and J lost 5, with 12 bases in between. The CDR3, as DNA: TGTGCCAGCAGCTTAGGGGACGAGGGGGATCAGCCCCAGCATTTT. The encoded protein is CASSLGDEGDQPQHF.

This clone was found once. This chain links TRBV27 with TRBJ2-1; 13 positions match TRBD2. V dropped 3 bases and J dropped 10; count of bases not matched to a gene: 9. Germline V gene data show CDR1 as MNHEY and CDR2 as SMNVEV (reference sequence). The CDR3 spans 16 residues. The CDR3 loop reads CASSFLLAGGPGEQFF. The CDR3 nucleotides read TGTGCCAGCAGTTTCTTACTAGCGGGAGGGCCGGGGGAGCAGTTCTTC.

This sequence joins TRBV2 and TRBJ2-2; D is uncertain. Trimming removed 7 bases at V and 4 bases at J, with 19 bases between. The CDR3 runs 16 residues. Germline values: CDR1 SNHLY, CDR2 FYNNEI. CDR3 protein: CASIGSLSGSTGELFF. The CDR3 DNA reads as TGTGCCAGCATCGGAAGTCTTTCAGGTAGCACCGGGGAGCTGTTTTTT. The full variable domain, in which reference TRBV2 and TRBJ2-2 provide the parts outside the CDR3, is EPEVTQTPSHQVTQMGQEVILRCVPISNHLYFYWYRQILGQKVEFLVSFYNNEISEKSEIFDDQFSVERPDGSNFTLKIRSTKLEDSAMYFCASIGSLSGSTGELFFGEGSRLTVL.

The V call is TRBV6-5, the J call TRBJ2-7; D ambiguous. CDR3 length: 13 residues. Germline loops: CDR1 MNHEY, CDR2 SVGAGI. V was trimmed by 1 base and J by 3 bases, leaving 7 bases between them. The CDR3, as DNA: TGTGCCAGCAGTTACTTTCTGGGCTACGAGCAGTACTTC. This sequence encodes CASSYFLGYEQYF.

This sequence joins TRBV9 and TRBJ2-3; no firm D call. CDR3 length: 15 amino acids. Germline V gives CDR1 SGDLS, CDR2 YYNGEE. V gave up 0 bases and J gave up 0 bases, with 8 bases separating them. The CDR3 region has the DNA TGTGCCAGCAGCGTAGGTGTGGGAAGCACAGATACGCAGTATTTT. It yields the protein CASSVGVGSTDTQYF.

The genes are TRBV11-3 and TRBJ2-3; D gene ambiguous. The germline CDR1 and CDR2 sequences are SGHNT and YENEEA. V was pared by 5 bases and J by 5 bases, with 5 bases between. The length of the CDR3 is 11 residues. The CDR3 DNA reads TGTGCCAGCAGCGTAGGAGATACGCAGTATTTT. It translates to CASSVGDTQYF.

The chain uses TRBV5-4 and TRBJ2-2, with 10 nucleotides matching TRBD2. CDR3 size: 15 residues. Germline V gives CDR1 SGHNT, CDR2 YYREEE (reference sequence). J was trimmed by 5 bases and V by 5 bases; bases with no gene match: 6. The CDR3 loop is CASRPWTSGTGELFF. The CDR3 DNA is TGTGCCAGCAGGCCCTGGACTAGCGGAACCGGGGAGCTGTTTTTT.

V is TRBV28 and J is TRBJ1-2, with D perhaps TRBD1 (5 bases). Germline CDR1 MDHEN, CDR2 SYDVKM. This CDR3 is built from 14 residues. Trimming took 3 bases from V and 8 from J, leaving 16 bases between them. CDR3 DNA sequence: TGTGCCAGCAGTTTTAGAGTCGGGGCGGAGGGCTACACCTTC. Translating it yields CASSFRVGAEGYTF.

The chain combines TRBV4-1 with TRBJ2-7; the D gene is possibly TRBD2 (6 bases). Germline values: CDR1 MGHRA, CDR2 YSYEKL. Deletions cut 4 bases from V and 3 bases from J, with 16 bases between. The CDR3 has 15 residues. Written as DNA, the CDR3 is TGCGCCAGCAGCCCCCGACTAGGAGCTTTCTACGAGCAGTACTTC. Translating gives CASSPRLGAFYEQYF.